These 24 T cell receptor beta chains share one sample of origin, sequenced in a study of cytomegalovirus exposure and HLA in healthy donors. The study ran its PCR with 60 Vbeta and 13 Jbeta primers. The method was immunoSEQ multiplex PCR; TCRdb's version includes in-frame clones alone and lacks a portion of them. The repertoire consists of roughly 120,000 clones, with 81% occurring once and the leading ten covering about 2%. The sequenced sample consisted of PBMCs. The receptors stem from a woman in her thirties or forties in good health and CMV-seronegative.

The chain carries TRBV28 and TRBJ1-6; tentative D call: TRBD1 (5 bases). With 7 bases removed from V and 8 bases from J, the gap between germline ends came to 9 bases. CDR1 is MDHEN and CDR2 is SYDVKM in the germline V gene. The CDR3 extends over 12 amino acids. CDR3 region: CASTGEDSPLHF. The CDR3 DNA follows: TGTGCCAGCACGGGGGAGGATTCACCCCTCCACTTT.

The rearrangement joins TRBV19 to TRBJ1-5; D ambiguous. CDR3 length equals 15 residues. V lost 0 bases and J 5 bases, leaving 11 bases between the germline ends. The V gene's germline CDR1 is LNHDA and CDR2 SQIVND (reference sequence). In nucleotides, the CDR3 is TGTGCCAGTAGTATAGATCTCCAGATCTATCAGCCCCAGCATTTT. This sequence encodes CASSIDLQIYQPQHF. The full variable domain, with the rest looked up from reference TRBV19 and TRBJ1-5, is DGGITQSPKYLFRKEGQNVTLSCEQNLNHDAMYWYRQDPGQGLRLIYYSQIVNDFQKGDIAEGYSVSREKKESFPLTVTSAQKNPTAFYLCASSIDLQIYQPQHFGDGTRLSIL.

This rearrangement joins TRBV7-9 to TRBJ2-7; possible D gene TRBD2, 5 bases. With 6 bases removed from V and 2 bases from J, the gap between germline ends came to 11 bases. CDR3 length: 13 amino acids. Germline CDR1 is SEHNR and CDR2 is FQNEAQ (reference sequence). This CDR3 is CASSMDGTYEQYF. The CDR3, as DNA: TGTGCCAGCAGTATGGACGGGACCTACGAGCAGTACTTC.

The chain employs TRBV6-6 and TRBJ2-1; 10 positions match TRBD2. The CDR3 totals 16 residues. Germline-derived CDR1 and CDR2 are MNHNY and SVGAGI (reference sequence). Trimming cost V 2 bases and J 5 bases; bases outside gene matches: 6. The CDR3 bases are TGTGCCAGCAGTTACGCGCTAGCGGGGGCTAACAATGAGCAGTTCTTC. As protein: CASSYALAGANNEQFF.

This clone was seen a single time. This chain connects TRBV29-1 to TRBJ1-2; a possible D gene is TRBD1 (5 bases). Germline V CDR1 and CDR2: SQVTM, ANQGSEA. Between the trimmed V and J ends, which lost 2 bases and 4 bases, there was a span of 14 bases. The CDR3 extends over 14 amino acids. CDR3 DNA sequence: TGCAGCGTTGAATTAACCGGGCAGGGCTATGGCTACACCTTC. Translated, it gives CSVELTGQGYGYTF.

The chain employs TRBV5-6 and TRBJ2-5, with TRBD1 identical over 12 bases. Per germline, CDR1 SGHDT and CDR2 YYEEEE. V lost 2 bases and J lost 5; bases outside the gene matches: 4. The CDR3 totals 15 residues. CDR3 in amino acids: CASSFVGTGGETQYF. The DNA for the CDR3 is TGTGCCAGCAGCTTCGTAGGGACAGGGGGCGAGACCCAGTACTTC.

Concerning this clone itself: At one boundary the junction diverges from the germline segment, which might be a read error. Other DNA sequences in this sample translate to the same CDR3. The chain employs TRBV7-9 and TRBJ1-2; 7 bases agree with TRBD1. Germline values: CDR1 SEHNR, CDR2 FQNEAQ (reference sequence). This CDR3 spans 11 amino acids. DNA for the CDR3: TGTGCCGGGGACAGCGGCTATGGTTACACCTTC. This gives the protein CAGDSGYGYTF.

V usage is TRBV19 and J usage is TRBJ1-5; possibly TRBD1 for D (5 bases). The germline V and J ends were trimmed by 5 bases and 6 bases, with 23 bases remaining between them. This CDR3 has 17 amino acids. The germline V gene has CDR1 LNHDA and CDR2 SQIVND (reference sequence). CDR3 nucleotides: TGTGCCAGTAGTCGCCCCGCAACCGGAGGGGTAAGTCAGCCCCAGCATTTT. It translates to CASSRPATGGVSQPQHF.

The chain has TRBV19 and TRBJ1-1, with D perhaps matching TRBD1 (6 bases). The CDR3 is made up of 14 amino acids. CDR1 and CDR2 from the germline V gene are LNHDA and SQIVND (reference sequence). With 10 bases removed from V and 7 bases from J, the gap between germline ends came to 22 bases. The CDR3 protein is CAISRGRGEGEAFF. CDR3 in DNA: TGTGCCATCAGTAGAGGCAGGGGAGAGGGTGAAGCTTTCTTT.

This clone turned up a few times. The rearrangement uses TRBV5-1 and TRBJ2-2, with D possibly being TRBD1 (7 bases). This CDR3 region has 13 residues. V lost 0 bases, J lost 13 bases, and 13 bases lay in between. Germline V gene sequence: CDR1 SGHRS, CDR2 YFSETQ. The CDR3 loop is CASSLAEGARLFF. The DNA for the CDR3 is TGCGCCAGCAGCTTGGCGGAGGGGGCTCGGCTGTTTTTT.

The chain is built from TRBV28 and TRBJ1-2, with D hard to call. Germline-derived CDR1 and CDR2 are MDHEN and SYDVKM. CDR3 length equals 14 residues. Trimming took off 2 bases at V and 7 bases at J, with 14 bases between the two ends. CDR3 coding DNA: TGTGCCAGCAGTTTAGACTTTGCGGCTCGTGGCTACACCTTC. It yields the protein CASSLDFAARGYTF.

V and J are TRBV28 and TRBJ2-7, with D unclear. Germline lookup yields CDR1 MDHEN and CDR2 SYDVKM. The CDR3 has 14 residues. Trimming left V 4 bases short and J 0 bases short, with 10 bases between. The CDR3 DNA reads TGTGCCAGCAGTTCCTCGTTCAGCTCCTACGAGCAGTACTTC. This gives the protein CASSSSFSSYEQYF.

V is TRBV5-1 and J is TRBJ2-5; a weak D match, TRBD1 (5 bases). Judging by the DNA end, TRBJ2-7 fits better; the J call may be wrong. CDR3 length: 16 amino acids. CDR1 and CDR2 (germline): SGHRS, YFSETQ. Here the CDR3 reads CASSLGGLQGTLEQYF. CDR3 nucleotides: TGCGCCAGCAGCTTGGGTGGGCTCCAGGGCACCCTCGAGCAGTACTTC.

In its sample, this clone was seen a few times. V usage is TRBV9 and J usage is TRBJ2-6; the match to TRBD1 covers 10 bases. The germline V gene encodes CDR1 SGDLS and CDR2 YYNGEE. This CDR3 contains 17 residues. V gave up 3 bases and J gave up 0 bases; unmatched junction bases: 3. The CDR3 bases are TGTGCCAGCAGCGAGCGACAGGGGGCCTCTGGGGCCAACGTCCTGACTTTC. Translating gives CASSERQGASGANVLTF.

This chain links TRBV28 with TRBJ2-7; TRBD2 is a possible D gene (6 bases). CDR1 is MDHEN, CDR2 SYDVKM, per germline. V was pared by 2 bases and J by 3 bases, with 14 bases between. This CDR3 comprises 15 residues. The CDR3 sequence: CASSLGGTPNYEQYF. The CDR3 DNA sequence: TGTGCCAGCAGTTTAGGCGGGACTCCAAACTACGAGCAGTACTTC.

This sequence joins TRBV4-3 and TRBJ1-4; no clear D gene. CDR3 length equals 15 residues. Per germline, CDR1 LGHNA and CDR2 YSLEER. Trimming removed 0 bases from V and 5 bases from J, with 10 bases in between. The CDR3, as DNA: TGCGCCAGCAGCCAAGACTGGGCCAGGAATGAAAAACTGTTTTTT. The encoded protein is CASSQDWARNEKLFF.

J is TRBJ1-5 and V is TRBV28, with a weak D call TRBD1 (6 bases). Per the germline V gene, CDR1 is MDHEN and CDR2 is SYDVKM. CDR3 length equals 19 residues. Trimming took off 4 bases at V and 0 bases at J, with 22 bases between the two ends. Written as DNA, the CDR3 is TGTGCCAGCAGTTCTATGGCGCTAGGACAGCTTTATAGCAATCAGCCCCAGCATTTT. It translates to CASSSMALGQLYSNQPQHF.

The CDR3 DNA is TGTGCCTGGAGACCGACCAGGGCGGTAGAATATGGCTACACCTTC. Amino acid sequence: CAWRPTRAVEYGYTF. The V gene is TRBV30, the J gene TRBJ1-2; D may be TRBD1 (5 bases). Per germline, CDR1 GTSNPN and CDR2 SVGIG (reference sequence). The V end was cut by 3 bases, the J end by 5 bases, with 19 bases between. The CDR3 runs 15 residues.

The chain uses TRBV6-1 and TRBJ2-1; the D is unclear. V was clipped by 2 bases and J by 0 bases, with 8 bases between them. The CDR3 is 15 residues long. Germline assignment: CDR1 MNHNS and CDR2 SASEGT. The CDR3 spells CASSERSGSYNEQFF. The CDR3 DNA is TGTGCCAGCAGTGAACGGAGTGGCTCCTACAATGAGCAGTTCTTC.

The V and J genes are TRBV11-2 and TRBJ1-5; 7 bases line up with TRBD1. With 4 bases clipped from V and 0 bases from J, the junction kept 15 bases outside the gene matches. This CDR3 region has 19 residues. Germline V lookup: CDR1 SGHAT, CDR2 FQNNGV. The CDR3 protein is CASSSGFTGTEISNQPQHF. Written as DNA, the CDR3 is TGTGCCAGCAGCTCGGGGTTCACCGGGACAGAAATTAGCAATCAGCCCCAGCATTTT.

As concerns this clone: One end of the junction fails to match germline, which may point to a read error. V gene TRBV6-5 combines with J gene TRBJ2-7, with a possible D match to TRBD2 (7 bases). The CDR3 contains 15 residues. Germline V CDR1 and CDR2: MNHEY, SVGAGI. This CDR3 is CASSTRGGALYGQYF. The CDR3, as DNA: TGTGCCAGCAGTACCAGGGGAGGGGCCCTCTACGGGCAGTACTTC.

CDR3 nucleotide sequence: TGTGCCAGCAGCTCCCGGACAGGGGTGAGCACTGAAGCTTTCTTT. Protein: CASSSRTGVSTEAFF. The rearrangement joins TRBV7-9 to TRBJ1-1; TRBD1 matches 9 bases. The V gene's germline CDR1 is SEHNR and CDR2 FQNEAQ (reference sequence). The ends lost 4 bases at V and 4 bases at J; junction bases unmatched: 7. This CDR3 is built from 15 residues.

This clone was observed a few times. The chain carries TRBV28 and TRBJ1-4; D is perhaps TRBD1 (6 bases). Trimming stripped 5 bases from V and 0 bases from J, with 16 bases between. This CDR3 region has 17 residues. CDR1 is MDHEN and CDR2 is SYDVKM in the germline V gene. The CDR3 protein is CASSSPREGATNEKLFF. CDR3 sequence (DNA): TGTGCCAGCAGTAGTCCACGGGAGGGGGCAACTAATGAAAAACTGTTTTTT.

The chain combines TRBV18 with TRBJ1-5; 8 bases match TRBD1. The germline V gene has CDR1 KGHSH and CDR2 LQKENI. The V gene end was trimmed by 6 bases and the J gene end by 0 bases; junction bases not matched to a gene: 4. The CDR3 extends over 15 amino acids. CDR3 amino acids: CASSQGQDSNQPQHF. CDR3 bases: TGTGCCAGCTCCCAGGGACAGGATAGCAATCAGCCCCAGCATTTT. Supplemented by reference TRBV18 and TRBJ1-5, the full variable domain reads NAGVMQNPRHLVRRRGQEARLRCSPMKGHSHVYWYRQLPEEGLKFMVYLQKENIIDESGMPKERFSAEFPKEGPSILRIQQVVRGDSAAYFCASSQGQDSNQPQHFGDGTRLSIL.